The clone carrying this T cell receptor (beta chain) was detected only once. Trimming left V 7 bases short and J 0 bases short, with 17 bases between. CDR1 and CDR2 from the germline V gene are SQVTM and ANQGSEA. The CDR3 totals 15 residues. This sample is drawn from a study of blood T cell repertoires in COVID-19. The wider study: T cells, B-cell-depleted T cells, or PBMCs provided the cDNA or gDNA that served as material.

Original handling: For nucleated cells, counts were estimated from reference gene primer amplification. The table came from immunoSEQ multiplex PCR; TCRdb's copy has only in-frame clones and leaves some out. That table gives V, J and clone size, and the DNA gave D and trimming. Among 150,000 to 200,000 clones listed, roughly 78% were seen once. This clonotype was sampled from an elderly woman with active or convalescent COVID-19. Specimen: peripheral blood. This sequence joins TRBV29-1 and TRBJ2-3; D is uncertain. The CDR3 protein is CSALGASSSTDTQYF. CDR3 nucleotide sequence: TGCAGCGCCCTAGGAGCGAGTTCTAGCACAGATACGCAGTATTTT.